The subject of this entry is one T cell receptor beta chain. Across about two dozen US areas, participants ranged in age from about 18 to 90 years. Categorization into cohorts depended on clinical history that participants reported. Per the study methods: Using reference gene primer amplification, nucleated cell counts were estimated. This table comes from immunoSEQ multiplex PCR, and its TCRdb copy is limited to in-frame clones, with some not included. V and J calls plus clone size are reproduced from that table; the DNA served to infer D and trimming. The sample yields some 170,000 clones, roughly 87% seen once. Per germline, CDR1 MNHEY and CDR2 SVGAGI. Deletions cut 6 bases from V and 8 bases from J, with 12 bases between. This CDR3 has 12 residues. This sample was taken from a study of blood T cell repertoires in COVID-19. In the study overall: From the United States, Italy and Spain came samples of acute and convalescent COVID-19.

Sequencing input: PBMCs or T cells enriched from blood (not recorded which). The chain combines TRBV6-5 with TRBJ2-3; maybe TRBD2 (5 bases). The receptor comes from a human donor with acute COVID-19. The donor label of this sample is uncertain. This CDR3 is CASRTTIGTQYF. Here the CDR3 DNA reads TGTGCCAGCAGGACTACTATCGGTACGCAGTATTTT.